This TCR beta chain was retrieved from a study of T cell responses to AZD1222 COVID-19 vaccine. Study-level points and caveats: Regions left unmutated in variants are reportedly the target of nearly half of spike-specific TCRs.

In its sample, this clone was seen once. The antigen remains undetermined. Assay: immunoSEQ multiplex PCR; the TCRdb copy retains only in-frame clones and omits some. This table has about 150,000 clones, about 93% appearing once. The CDR3 is made up of 14 amino acids. Germline values: CDR1 GTSNPN, CDR2 SVGIG (reference sequence). V lost 0 bases and J 4 bases, leaving 9 bases between the germline ends. The chain has TRBV30 and TRBJ1-4; no clear D. The sample consisted of peripheral blood, taken on day 0 of AZD1222 vaccination. The sequence was obtained from an adult in good health. CDR3 loop: CAWSVRQNNEKLFF. The CDR3 DNA reads as TGTGCCTGGAGTGTAAGGCAAAATAATGAAAAACTGTTTTTT.